This T cell receptor (beta chain) originates from a study of T cells in Graves' hyperthyroidism and ophthalmopathy. What was amplified from RNA transcripts were TCR beta CDR3 regions. An initial round of RT-PCR targeting the TCR CDR3 relied on the HTBI primer set. TCRdb reprocessed the multiplex PCR reads with MiXCR, giving one entry per CDR3 protein. The data show a few hundred thousand distinct CDR3 sequences, 16% seen once. As for this clonotype: Antigen specificity is unknown.

Study-wide results and limits: Among clonotypes expanded in thyroid above 0.001, most were also found in blood.

With duration under 3 months, ophthalmopathy was active: Clinical Activity Score at least 3, NOSPECS at least 4. Diagnoses rested on clinical symptoms, serum thyroxine and TRAb, thyroid ultrasound and orbital computed tomography. The PBMCs studied were ones that came from roughly 11 ml fresh peripheral blood. The sequenced material came from blood. The origin of this receptor is a woman between 40 and 50 years old with Graves' ophthalmopathy.

In nucleotides, the CDR3 is TGCGCCAGCAGCCCTACCGGGACTAGCGGGAGGGCGGGCACAGATACGCAGTATTTT. This encodes CASSPTGTSGRAGTDTQYF. V and J are TRBV5-1 and TRBJ2-3; 16 nucleotides line up with TRBD2. Germline V gene data show CDR1 as SGHRS and CDR2 as YFSETQ. Trimming cost V 4 bases and J 1 base; bases outside gene matches: 9. This CDR3 has 19 residues.